A selection of T cell receptor beta chains follows, all from one sample in a study of CD8+ T cells in alopecia areata. Method: immunoSEQ multiplex PCR; TCRdb's copy keeps in-frame clones and lacks some. The data show about 23,000 clones, around half seen once. The specimen sequenced was NKG2D-high CD8+ T cells sorted from blood. These receptors came from a human donor with alopecia areata. Both conserved end residues are part of each CDR3. A D gene is named only where the DNA matches it firmly. Clone size, where shown, is once, few, many, or a class for clones that have expanded.

TRBV29-1,few,10,TRBJ1-2,-,TGCAGCGTTGGGGAAAGACGCTACACCTTC,CSVGERRYTF
TRBV2,-,11,TRBJ2-5,-,TGTGCCAGCAAAGTTCAAGAGACCCAGTACTTC,CASKVQETQYF
TRBV5-1,-,13,TRBJ2-1,TRBD1,TGCGCCAGCACCTGGACAGGTGGCGATGAGCAGTTCTTC,CASTWTGGDEQFF
TRBV9,-,15,TRBJ2-3,TRBD1,TGTGCCAGCAGCGTCGGGACAGGGATTACAGATACGCAGTATTTT,CASSVGTGITDTQYF
TRBV30,medium-sized,14,TRBJ1-1,-,TGTGCCTGGACCACCCCCCTCCCCAACACTGAAGCTTTCTTT,CAWTTPLPNTEAFF
TRBV2,-,13,TRBJ2-3,-,TGTGCCAGCAGTGTCCGTAGCACAGATACGCAGTATTTT,CASSVRSTDTQYF
TRBV28,-,14,TRBJ2-2,TRBD1,TGTGCCAGCAGAATCTTAAGGGGGCCCGGGGAGCTGTTTTTT,CASRILRGPGELFF
TRBV7-9,few,14,TRBJ2-7,TRBD2,TGTGCCAGCAACCCCCCGGGAGGGTCCTACGAGCAGTACTTC,CASNPPGGSYEQYF
TRBV28,-,14,TRBJ2-7,TRBD1,TGTGCCAGCAGCTACGGGACAGATCCCTACGAGCAGTACTTC,CASSYGTDPYEQYF
TRBV10-3,once,14,TRBJ2-3,-,TGTGCCATCAGCCCGTCTACGAGGCACGGTACGCAGTATTTT,CAISPSTRHGTQYF
TRBV28,-,18,TRBJ2-3,-,TGTGCCAGCAGTCTCCCGCCGGACACAGGGGGGGGCCCAGATACGCAGTATTTT,CASSLPPDTGGGPDTQYF
TRBV7-9,-,12,TRBJ2-7,-,TGTGCCAGCAGCATCGATCCCTACGAGCAGTACTTC,CASSIDPYEQYF
TRBV19,few,15,TRBJ2-3,TRBD2,TGTGCCAGTAGTCTGACTAGCGGGAGTTTGGATACTCAGTATTTT,CASSLTSGSLDTQYF
TRBV6-5,few,15,TRBJ2-1,-,TGTGCCAGCAGTTGGACTACCCTGGCCAATGCTGAGCAGTTCTTC,CASSWTTLANAEQFF
TRBV6-5,-,15,TRBJ1-2,-,TGTGCCAGCAGTTACTCGACTTCGGGGGCAGCGGGCTACACCTTC,CASSYSTSGAAGYTF
TRBV4-1,-,16,TRBJ2-1,TRBD2,TGCGCCAGCAGCCAAGAACGGCTAGCGGGGCACAATGAGCAGTTCTTC,CASSQERLAGHNEQFF
TRBV11-3,-,14,TRBJ2-1,-,TGTGCCAGCAGCTTAGGCTTACTTTACAATGAGCAGTTCTTC,CASSLGLLYNEQFF
TRBV9,-,16,TRBJ2-6,-,TGTGCCAGCAGCGTAGAAGACGGCTCTGGGGCCAACGTCCTGACTTTC,CASSVEDGSGANVLTF
TRBV10-3,few,19,TRBJ2-3,-,TGTGCCACATCGAACCCAGGGCCGGGACTCATTGAGCTCACAGATACGCAGTATTTT,CATSNPGPGLIELTDTQYF
TRBV13,few,15,TRBJ2-7,TRBD2,TGTGCCAGCAGCAGAGCGGGGGACGGGATCTACGAGCAGTACTTC,CASSRAGDGIYEQYF
TRBV7-9,few,12,TRBJ2-7,-,TGTGCCAGCACCTCATCAGGGGTCGAGCAGTACTTC,CASTSSGVEQYF
TRBV7-9,few,13,TRBJ1-5,-,TGTGCCAGCAGCCGGACATCGGGACAGCCCCAGCATTTT,CASSRTSGQPQHF
TRBV2,-,8,TRBJ1-2,-,TGTGCCCCGGGTGGCTACACCTTC,CAPGGYTF
TRBV5-1,-,15,TRBJ2-2,TRBD1,TGCGCCAGCAGCCTCTCCGGGACAGGGGCCGGGGAGCTGTTTTTT,CASSLSGTGAGELFF
TRBV7-9,-,14,TRBJ1-2,TRBD1,TGTGCCAGCAGCTTAGTCACAGGGGACTATGGCTACACCTTC,CASSLVTGDYGYTF
TRBV18,few,16,TRBJ2-7,-,TGTGCCAGCTCAGGGAGGACTCACAAGACACCCTACGAGCAGTACTTC,CASSGRTHKTPYEQYF
TRBV4-1,few,18,TRBJ2-5,TRBD2,TGCGCCAGCAGCCAAGTGCGAATCGGGACTAGGATCCAAGAGACCCAGTACTTC,CASSQVRIGTRIQETQYF
TRBV7-2,few,14,TRBJ2-7,-,TGTGCCAGCAGCTCCCGACTGCTCTCCTACGAGCAGTACTTC,CASSSRLLSYEQYF
TRBV28,-,13,TRBJ2-7,TRBD1,TGTGCCAGCAGAGGCCAGGGGGCCCTCGAGCAGTACTTC,CASRGQGALEQYF
TRBV6-4,-,16,TRBJ2-1,TRBD2,TGTGCCAGCAGTGACTCTACTAGCGGGAGGATCAATGAGCAGTTCTTC,CASSDSTSGRINEQFF
TRBV9,-,14,TRBJ2-7,TRBD2,TGTGCCAGCAGCGTTTCTAGCGGGAGTTACGAGCAGTACTTC,CASSVSSGSYEQYF
TRBV4-1,-,15,TRBJ2-2,-,TGCGCCAGCAGCCAAGAATCTCCAAGGGCCGGGGAGCTGTTTTTT,CASSQESPRAGELFF
TRBV19,few,12,TRBJ2-2,-,TGTGCCACCAAAGTCCTAACCGGGGAGCTGTTTTTT,CATKVLTGELFF
TRBV29-1,few,12,TRBJ2-1,TRBD1,TGCAGCGTGGGAACAGGGGGCAATGAGCAGTTCTTC,CSVGTGGNEQFF
TRBV27,-,13,TRBJ2-2,-,TGTGCCAGCAGTCAGTTAATCACCGGGGAGCTGTTTTTT,CASSQLITGELFF
TRBV11-2,-,16,TRBJ2-7,-,TGTGCCAGCAGTCCCATCGGGGGAGAGGCGGGCTACGAGCAGTACTTC,CASSPIGGEAGYEQYF
TRBV7-8,many,17,TRBJ2-1,TRBD2,TGTGCCAGCAGCTTAGAGGGTATGGCTAGCGGGAGGCAAGAGCAGTTCTTC,CASSLEGMASGRQEQFF
TRBV5-1,few,15,TRBJ2-7,TRBD1,TGCGCCAGCAGCTTGGACCGGGACAGGGACTACGAGCAGTACTTC,CASSLDRDRDYEQYF
TRBV7-9,-,17,TRBJ2-7,TRBD2,TGTGCCAGCAGCCCAGGGACTAGCGGGAGATATAGCTACGAGCAGTACTTC,CASSPGTSGRYSYEQYF
TRBV9,-,15,TRBJ2-5,TRBD1,TGTGCCAGCAGCCCCTCGACAGGGTGGGGGGAGACCCAGTACTTC,CASSPSTGWGETQYF
TRBV7-6,-,14,TRBJ1-1,-,TGTGCCAGCAGCTCGCTAGTTGGGAACACTGAAGCTTTCTTT,CASSSLVGNTEAFF
TRBV28,-,14,TRBJ1-5,-,TGTGCCAGCAGTTTATCCTGGGGTTGGCAGCCCCAGCATTTT,CASSLSWGWQPQHF
TRBV5-5,few,13,TRBJ2-1,-,TGTGCCAGCAGCTTGGACGTAATTAATGAGCAGTTCTTC,CASSLDVINEQFF
TRBV5-1,-,16,TRBJ2-3,TRBD1,TGCGCCAGCAGGTCTTTCAGGGGGACAGAGTCAGATACGCAGTATTTT,CASRSFRGTESDTQYF
TRBV6-6,few,11,TRBJ2-2,-,TGTGCCAGCGCGAAGACCGGGGAGCTGTTTTTT,CASAKTGELFF
TRBV7-9,-,15,TRBJ1-1,-,TGTGCCAGCAGCCGGGTAATCAGGGCCGGCACTGAAGCTTTCTTT,CASSRVIRAGTEAFF
TRBV28,-,15,TRBJ2-1,TRBD2,TGTGCCAGCGGATACCGTGGACTAGCAAACAATGAGCAGTTCTTC,CASGYRGLANNEQFF
TRBV27,few,16,TRBJ2-1,TRBD2,TGTGCCAGCAGTCTCTATGCGGGAGGGCCCTACAATGAGCAGTTCTTC,CASSLYAGGPYNEQFF
TRBV30,few,14,TRBJ2-7,-,TGTGCCTGGAGTGCCCCAAGATTTCTCCACGAGCAGTACTTC,CAWSAPRFLHEQYF
TRBV5-6,few,15,TRBJ2-7,TRBD1,TGTGCCAGCAGCTCGACGACAGGGTTCGGGAACGAGCAGTACTTC,CASSSTTGFGNEQYF
TRBV7-9,-,15,TRBJ2-1,-,TGTGCCAGCAGCTCGGGACCCAGCTCCTACAATGAGCAGTTCTTC,CASSSGPSSYNEQFF
TRBV28,few,12,TRBJ2-7,-,TGTGCCAGCAACTTCTGGGGGCTCGAGCAGTACTTC,CASNFWGLEQYF
TRBV4-1,-,17,TRBJ2-1,TRBD2,TGCGCCAGCAGCCAAGCACTAGCGGGAAGGGTTTACAATGAGCAGTTCTTC,CASSQALAGRVYNEQFF
TRBV30,few,15,TRBJ2-7,TRBD1,TGTGCCTGGAGTGGGACAGGTGACAACTATGACGAGCAGTACTTC,CAWSGTGDNYDEQYF
TRBV10-2,few,15,TRBJ2-1,TRBD1,TGCGCCAGCAGTGATCCGGGACAGGGCCACAATGAGCAGTTCTTC,CASSDPGQGHNEQFF
TRBV9,-,16,TRBJ2-1,TRBD2,TGTGCCAGCAGCGTAGGAACTAGCGGGACTTACAATGAGCAGTTCTTC,CASSVGTSGTYNEQFF
TRBV30,-,18,TRBJ2-3,TRBD2,TGTGCCTGGAGTGTACCCGGACTAGCGGGAGGGTTACCCTTTGAGCAGTATTTT,CAWSVPGLAGGLPFEQYF
TRBV9,few,12,TRBJ2-7,-,TGTGCCAGCAGCGGCACCGGCCACGAGCAGTACTTC,CASSGTGHEQYF
TRBV19,-,15,TRBJ2-3,-,TGTGCCAGTAGTATGGTAAGGGGTAGAACAGATACGCAGTATTTT,CASSMVRGRTDTQYF